This record covers a single T cell receptor beta chain. The antigen remains undetermined. Germline V gene lookup returns CDR1 MDHEN and CDR2 SYDVKM. The V segment lost 6 bases and the J segment 4 bases; nucleotides outside the gene matches: 14. The CDR3 covers 16 residues. This entry comes from a study of T cell repertoires and HLA-DP antigens. Whole-study context: Donor ages ranged from 18-to-29 to 60-to-69; a couple of men, one woman.

Sequencing was performed with immunoSEQ multiplex PCR; in TCRdb, only in-frame clones are kept and a portion is missing. The sample lists around 100,000 clones; more than 85% were seen once. Regarding the study as a whole: Against both alloantigens, CD137+ clonality was similar, 0.35 to 0.45.

Material: CD4+ T cells from PBMCs. This receptor was obtained from a woman in her late teens or twenties in good health and CMV-seronegative. The chain recombines TRBV28 with TRBJ1-2; TRBD1 matches 7 bases. The CDR3, as DNA: TGTGCCAGCAGCTATTGGACAGGAATATCTGGCTATGGCTACACCTTC. The encoded protein is CASSYWTGISGYGYTF.